A selection of T cell receptor beta chains follows, all from one sample in a study of chemoradiotherapy in HPV16-positive cancers. Here immunoSEQ multiplex PCR was the method, and the copy in TCRdb shows in-frame clones only, minus some. The sample yields about 13,000 clones, around 82% seen once. This sample comprised blood, obtained from a patient who underwent chemoradiotherapy. These receptors were taken from a human donor with HPV-associated anogenital cancer. The CDR3 runs from the conserved cysteine through the conserved F or W.

V gene	CDR3 protein
TRBV6-1	CASRRGLGNTIYF
TRBV19	CASSMLGDTEAFF
TRBV6-5	CASSSTGGASYEQYF
TRBV7-6	CASSSLAYNEQFF
TRBV6-9	CASHENTEAFF
TRBV5-1	CASSSTGQTAEQYF
TRBV9	CASSSNGQHTDTQYF
TRBV6-4	CASSPATGTGPHGYTF
TRBV28	CASSLGGAGETQYF
TRBV29-1	CSVEDPAVGYYGYTF
TRBV10-2	CASSPTHWASGGNEQFF
TRBV5-4	CASSSGTGPLYGYTF
TRBV7-6	CASSLKQNTEAFF
TRBV4-1	CASRGGSNYGYTF
TRBV6-5	CASSYSHAYGYTF
TRBV18	CASSLDRVSSNYGYTF
TRBV5-5	CASSLGGTGGHQPQHF
TRBV5-6	CASSLRPSGAGELFF
TRBV2	CASSPQHSTDTQYF
TRBV27	CASSLQGLRETQYF
TRBV7-9	CASSSTVSNTEAFF
TRBV2	CASSERPPVYNEQFF
TRBV2	CASTQRGGPYNEQFF